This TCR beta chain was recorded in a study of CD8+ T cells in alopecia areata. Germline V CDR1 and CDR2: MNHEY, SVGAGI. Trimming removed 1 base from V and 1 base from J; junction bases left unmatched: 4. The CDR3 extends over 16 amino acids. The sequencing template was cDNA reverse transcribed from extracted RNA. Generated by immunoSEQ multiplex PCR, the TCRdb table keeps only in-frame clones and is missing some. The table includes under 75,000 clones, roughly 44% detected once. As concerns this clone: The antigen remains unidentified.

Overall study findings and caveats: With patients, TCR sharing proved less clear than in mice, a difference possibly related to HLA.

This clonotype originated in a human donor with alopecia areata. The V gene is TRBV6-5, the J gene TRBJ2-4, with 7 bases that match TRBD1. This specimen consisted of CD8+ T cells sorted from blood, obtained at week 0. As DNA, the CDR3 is TGTGCCAGCAGTTACTACGAGGGGGCCGCCAAAAACATTCAGTACTTC. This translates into CASSYYEGAAKNIQYF.